Each of the 20 T cell receptor beta chains below was sequenced from the same sample in a study of blood T cells in healthy people across ages. A sample-barcoded 5' primer and a J-beta primer mix were used in a second PCR of about 6 to 12 cycles. MiXCR, run by TCRdb on the 5' RACE reads, gives a single entry per CDR3 protein. The sample lists about 1,500,000 distinct CDR3 sequences; 28% were seen once. The specimen was blood. The receptors were sampled from a woman in her 30s in good health.

This clonotype occurred a few times. This chain uses TRBV20-1 with TRBJ1-1; 7 bases are a match to TRBD1. The V gene's germline CDR1 is DFQATT and CDR2 SNEGSKA (reference sequence). This CDR3 comprises 11 residues. CDR3 residues: CRLFTGAGAFF. The DNA of the CDR3 is TGCAGACTATTTACAGGGGCCGGAGCTTTCTTT.

This clonotype was seen many times. The rearrangement uses TRBV4-2 and TRBJ2-5, with D possibly being TRBD2 (6 bases). This CDR3 spans 13 amino acids. Trimming left V 0 bases short and J 5 bases short, with 7 bases between. CDR1 and CDR2 from the germline V gene are LGHNA and YNFKEQ. CDR3 amino acids: CASSQDLAETQYF. The CDR3 DNA reads as TGTGCCAGCAGCCAAGATCTAGCGGAGACCCAGTACTTC.

This clonotype was seen only a few times. V usage is TRBV12-3 or TRBV12-4 and J usage is TRBJ1-1; D not resolved. The CDR3 contains 13 residues. The V end lost 0 bases, the J end lost 8 bases, and 10 bases lay between the germline ends. The CDR3 sequence: CASSLAPEREAFF. CDR3 in DNA: TGTGCCAGCAGTTTAGCACCGGAAAGGGAAGCTTTCTTT.

This clonotype has a count of ten or more. The V call is TRBV7-2, the J call TRBJ2-7; unclear D gene. V lost 4 bases and J lost 7, with 20 bases in between. The CDR3 runs to 15 residues. Germline V lookup: CDR1 SGHTA, CDR2 FQGNSA. The CDR3 region has the DNA TGTGCCAGCAGCTCCACCTCGACACTTACCGGGGAGCAGTACTTC. Its translation is CASSSTSTLTGEQYF.

The chain has TRBV5-6 and TRBJ2-3; possibly TRBD2 for D (5 bases). This CDR3 has 14 residues. CDR1 SGHDT and CDR2 YYEEEE come from the germline V gene. V lost 4 bases and J lost 4, with 13 bases in between. In DNA, the CDR3 is TGTGCCAGCAGCGCGGCTCTAGCACCAGATACGCAGTATTTT. It yields the protein CASSAALAPDTQYF.

This clonotype was seen ten or more times. The V and J genes are TRBV7-8 and TRBJ1-6; weak D call: TRBD1 (6 bases). Germline V gene lookup returns CDR1 SGHVS and CDR2 FQNEAQ. V was shortened by 5 bases and J by 5 bases, with 10 bases between the two germline ends. The CDR3 contains 14 residues. CDR3: CASSRAGDNSPLHF. CDR3 DNA sequence: TGTGCCAGCAGCCGCGCAGGGGATAATTCACCCCTCCACTTT.

Details on this clonotype: The junction shows a germline mismatch at one end, possibly a read error. The chain carries TRBV5-1 and TRBJ2-1, with 8 positions matching TRBD2. The CDR3 has 13 residues. Germline V gene data show CDR1 as SGHRS and CDR2 as YFSETQ. The CDR3 bases are TGCGCCGGCAGCTCGGGACTAGTCGACGAGCAGTTCTTC. It is translated as CAGSSGLVDEQFF.

The chain couples TRBV10-3 to TRBJ2-7; possible D gene TRBD1, 5 bases. With 7 bases removed from V and 3 bases from J, the gap between germline ends came to 13 bases. The CDR3 contains 13 residues. Germline assignment: CDR1 ENHRY and CDR2 SYGVKD. CDR3 coding DNA: TGTGCCATCAATCAGGACATAGACTACGAGCAGTACTTC. This encodes CAINQDIDYEQYF.

This clonotype was observed a handful of times. This chain uses TRBV12-3 or TRBV12-4 with TRBJ2-7; 9 bases are a match to TRBD2. V was pared by 8 bases and J by 5 bases, with 4 bases of the junction left unmatched. The length of the CDR3 is 12 residues. CDR3 DNA: TGTGCCAGCGGGACTAGCTTCCACGAGCAGTACTTC. It yields the protein CASGTSFHEQYF.

V and J are TRBV7-2 and TRBJ2-3; TRBD1 matches at 8 bases. The V gene's germline CDR1 is SGHTA and CDR2 FQGNSA. The CDR3 is 15 amino acids. The V gene end was trimmed by 3 bases and the J gene end by 6 bases; junction bases not matched to a gene: 8. CDR3 sequence reads: CASSFQGAMGDTQYF. The DNA of the CDR3 is TGTGCCAGCAGCTTCCAGGGGGCGATGGGTGATACGCAGTATTTT.

The CDR3 region has the DNA TGTGCCAGCTCACCACCCCGTGGGGAGACCCAGTACTTC. Protein: CASSPPRGETQYF. The chain joins TRBV18 to TRBJ2-5; unclear D gene. Germline CDR1 and CDR2: KGHSH and LQKENI. The CDR3 sequence is 13 residues long. Trimming removed 0 bases from V and 5 bases from J, with 7 bases in between.

This sequence joins TRBV6-2 or TRBV6-3 and TRBJ2-2, with a possible D match to TRBD2 (5 bases). This CDR3 spans 14 amino acids. With 7 bases removed from V and 4 bases from J, the gap between germline ends came to 13 bases. Germline V gives CDR1 MNHEY, CDR2 SVGEGT. The CDR3 nucleotides are TGTGCCAGCAATCGGGGAAGTTCCACCGGGGAGCTGTTTTTT. Its translation: CASNRGSSTGELFF.

This clonotype appeared once. V is TRBV7-2 and J is TRBJ2-7; D is ambiguous. CDR3 length: 11 amino acids. Trimming shortened V by 1 base and J by 7 bases, and 5 bases separated the two germline ends. Germline CDR1 reads SGHTA; CDR2 reads FQGNSA. The CDR3 region is CASSLVGEQYV. CDR3 bases: TGTGCCAGCAGCTTAGTCGGGGAGCAGTACGTC.

This clonotype was counted a few times. The genes are TRBV28 and TRBJ1-5, with D perhaps matching TRBD1 (6 bases). The CDR3 has 15 amino acids. In germline, CDR1 is MDHEN, CDR2 SYDVKM. V lost 6 bases and J 6 bases, leaving 18 bases between the germline ends. CDR3 protein: CASSEHGGRLQPQHF. The CDR3, as DNA: TGTGCCAGCAGCGAGCACGGGGGGCGCCTTCAGCCCCAGCATTTT. Variable domain in full (rest from reference TRBV28 and TRBJ1-5): DVKVTQSSRYLVKRTGEKVFLECVQDMDHENMFWYRQDPGLGLRLIYFSYDVKMKEKGDIPEGYSVSREKKERFSLILESASTNQTSMYLCASSEHGGRLQPQHFGDGTRLSIL.

This clonotype was found a few times. This chain joins TRBV6-5 and TRBJ2-3; the D gene is possibly TRBD2 (5 bases). The CDR3 extends over 11 amino acids. V gave up 5 bases and J gave up 10 bases, with 10 bases separating them. Germline CDR1 is MNHEY and CDR2 is SVGAGI. CDR3 sequence (DNA): TGTGCCAGCAGTCGGGATGACGCGCAGTATTTT. As protein: CASSRDDAQYF.

This clonotype was counted only a few times. The J gene is TRBJ1-5, the V gene TRBV5-6; no clear D. CDR1 and CDR2 (germline): SGHDT, YYEEEE. The length of the CDR3 is 13 residues. The V and J ends lost 5 bases and 8 bases respectively, with 14 bases between them. The CDR3 is CASSSHRTEPQHF. CDR3 DNA sequence: TGTGCCAGCAGTTCCCATCGTACGGAGCCCCAGCATTTT.

The chain combines TRBV20-1 with TRBJ2-7, with D unresolved. TRBJ2-5 explains the end of the DNA better; the J call may be wrong. The CDR3 has 15 amino acids. Germline V gene lookup returns CDR1 DFQATT and CDR2 SNEGSKA (reference sequence). The CDR3 region is CSARCARVGQETQYF. CDR3 coding DNA: TGCAGTGCTAGATGCGCGAGAGTAGGGCAAGAGACCCAGTACTTC.

This clonotype showed up just a few times. V gene TRBV12-5 combines with J gene TRBJ2-7; D might be TRBD1 (5 bases). Germline V CDR1 and CDR2: LGHNT, FRNRAP. This CDR3 spans 14 amino acids. Trimming pared 1 base from V and 2 bases from J, leaving 9 bases between. The CDR3 region is CASGLAQGTYEQYF. Written as DNA, the CDR3 is TGTGCTAGTGGTTTGGCCCAGGGTACCTACGAGCAGTACTTC.

This clonotype was seen at least ten times. The chain combines TRBV10-3 with TRBJ2-3; D gene unclear. Germline loops: CDR1 ENHRY, CDR2 SYGVKD. This CDR3 is 14 amino acids long. Trimming took off 2 bases at V and 3 bases at J, with 9 bases between the two ends. The CDR3 reads CAISEPRETDTQYF. The CDR3 DNA is TGTGCCATCAGTGAGCCACGAGAAACAGATACGCAGTATTTT.

The rearrangement uses TRBV2 and TRBJ2-1; 8 bases agree with TRBD2. The CDR3 consists of 14 residues. The germline gives CDR1 SNHLY, CDR2 FYNNEI. Unmatched junction bases numbered 8, after V lost 7 bases and J lost 6 bases. The CDR3, as DNA: TGTGCCAGCACCGGGACTAGAATCCGCAATGAGCAGTTCTTC. This translates into CASTGTRIRNEQFF.